This T cell receptor beta chain was sequenced during a study of blood T cell repertoires in COVID-19. At the level of the study: The United States, Italy and Spain provided the acute and convalescent COVID-19 samples. PBMCs, B-cell-depleted T cells, or T cells provided the cDNA or gDNA that made up the material.

V was clipped by 5 bases and J by 4 bases, with 11 bases between them. The CDR3 length is 13 residues. Under the authors' procedure: Amplification with reference gene primers provided the estimates of nucleated cell counts. Sequencing used immunoSEQ multiplex PCR; TCRdb keeps in-frame clones, though not all of them. That table gives V, J and clone size, and the DNA gave D and trimming. The table includes about 100,000 clones, roughly 90% detected once. The sample taken for sequencing was peripheral blood. The receptor's source is an elderly man with acute or convalescent COVID-19. The chain uses TRBV12-3 or TRBV12-4 and TRBJ1-2; possibly TRBD1 for D (5 bases). The chain's CDR3 is CASSPDTAYGYTF. In DNA, the CDR3 is TGTGCCAGCAGTCCGGACACCGCCTATGGCTACACCTTC.